Presented here are 9 T cell receptor beta chains from one specimen sequenced in a study of identical twins. TCRdb processed the 5' RACE reads anew with MiXCR; each CDR3 protein has one entry. The sample lists 570,000 or so distinct CDR3 sequences; 9.5% to 10% were seen once. These data were also filed under a second study, of yellow fever vaccine responses in identical twins.

Sequenced sample: PBMCs. These receptor sequences come from a woman aged 18-35 years in good health.

Only a few counts were recorded for this clonotype. The V and J genes are TRBV7-8 and TRBJ2-1, with 12 bases lining up with TRBD2. V gave up 5 bases and J gave up 8 bases; unmatched junction bases: 7. Germline CDR1 and CDR2: SGHVS and FQNEAQ. This CDR3 spans 15 amino acids. In nucleotides, the CDR3 is TGTGCCAGCAGCCCGTGGACTAGCGGGGAGGATGAGCAGTTCTTC. Encoded protein: CASSPWTSGEDEQFF.

This chain uses TRBV27 with TRBJ2-1; 11 nucleotides align to TRBD2. CDR1 MNHEY and CDR2 SMNVEV come from the germline V gene (reference sequence). This CDR3 has 16 residues. The J segment lost 5 bases and the V segment lost 7 bases, leaving 10 bases of the junction unmatched. The CDR3, as DNA: TGTGCCAGCAATCCCATACCGGGACTAGCGGACAATGAGCAGTTCTTC. Translated: CASNPIPGLADNEQFF.

This clonotype was seen more than once but under ten times. The chain couples TRBV9 to TRBJ1-1; D remains unclear. The CDR3 totals 15 residues. In germline, CDR1 is SGDLS, CDR2 YYNGEE. The V end lost 0 bases, the J end lost 6 bases, and 15 bases lay between the germline ends. CDR3 loop: CASSVVAYSDSEAFF. For the CDR3, the DNA is TGTGCCAGCAGCGTAGTTGCCTATTCAGATTCTGAAGCTTTCTTT.

This clonotype was counted between two and nine times. The chain joins TRBV6-5 to TRBJ2-7, with 16 positions matching TRBD2. The germline V gene has CDR1 MNHEY and CDR2 SVGAGI. V lost 0 bases and J lost 4; bases outside the gene matches: 9. This CDR3 contains 19 residues. The CDR3 sequence: CASSYSSGTSGGAGYEQYF. CDR3 sequence (DNA): TGTGCCAGCAGTTACTCGTCAGGGACTAGCGGGGGGGCCGGGTACGAGCAGTACTTC.

The rearrangement uses TRBV28 and TRBJ1-4, with D perhaps matching TRBD1 (5 bases). V lost 7 bases, J lost 4 bases, and 16 bases lay in between. The V gene's germline CDR1 is MDHEN and CDR2 SYDVKM. This CDR3 spans 15 amino acids. The CDR3 nucleotides are TGTGCCAGCATTCTTAGGGGCAGAAATAATGAAAAACTGTTTTTT. As protein: CASILRGRNNEKLFF.

In this sample, this clonotype turned up a few times. The rearrangement links TRBV12-3 or TRBV12-4 to TRBJ2-5, with 8 bases that match TRBD1. J lost 1 base, V lost 1 base, and 5 bases had no gene match. The CDR3 runs to 16 residues. CDR3 region: CASSLGTGQTQETQYF. CDR3 DNA: TGTGCCAGCAGTTTAGGGACAGGGCAGACCCAAGAGACCCAGTACTTC.

This clonotype was detected a few times. The V gene is TRBV6-1, the J gene TRBJ2-1; 9 positions agree with TRBD2. Losses at the gene ends were 5 bases for V and 9 bases for J; bases not matched to a gene: 17. Germline values: CDR1 MNHNS, CDR2 SASEGT. CDR3 size: 17 residues. Written as DNA, the CDR3 is TGTGCCAGCAGTCCCCGTTTGGGCCTAGCGGGAAATGGTGAGCAGTTCTTC. This encodes CASSPRLGLAGNGEQFF.

This clonotype turned up a few times. The CDR3 DNA is TGTGCCAGCACAATAGGGACTAGCGGGGAGACCCAGTACTTC. It translates to CASTIGTSGETQYF. V gene TRBV6-1 combines with J gene TRBJ2-5; 12 bases align to TRBD2. CDR1 and CDR2 from the germline V gene are MNHNS and SASEGT. This CDR3 region has 14 residues. V gave up 7 bases and J gave up 5 bases; unmatched junction bases: 5.

The V gene is TRBV7-2, the J gene TRBJ2-3, with TRBD2 matching over 12 bases. The CDR3 runs 18 residues. Germline CDR1 SGHTA, CDR2 FQGNSA. With 0 bases clipped from V and 6 bases from J, the junction kept 10 bases outside the gene matches. In DNA form, the CDR3 reads TGTGCCAGCAGCTTAGCGGCCGGCACTAGCGGGGGGAGGGATACGCAGTATTTT. Translated: CASSLAAGTSGGRDTQYF.